This T cell receptor (beta chain) came from a study of blood T cell repertoires in COVID-19. Repertoires were generated with immunoSEQ multiplex PCR, while TCRdb's copy carries only in-frame clones and drops some. The sample consists of fewer than 400,000 clones, roughly nine tenths of them appearing once. This clonotype originated in a man aged 60 to 75 who had recovered from COVID-19. The specimen sequenced was PBMCs or T cells enriched from blood (not recorded which).

For the CDR3, the DNA is TGTGCCAGCAGTTTGGGACTAGCGGTAACAGATACGCAGTATTTT. As protein: CASSLGLAVTDTQYF. The rearrangement links TRBV6-2 or TRBV6-3 to TRBJ2-3; 11 bases match TRBD2. V dropped 4 bases and J dropped 3; count of bases not matched to a gene: 3. The V gene's germline CDR1 is MNHEY and CDR2 SVGEGT. The CDR3 has 15 amino acids.